The 7 T cell receptor beta chains below were found in one sample sequenced in a study of OX40 agonist ivuxolimab in advanced cancers. Measured with immunoSEQ multiplex PCR; TCRdb has only the in-frame clones, and not every one. This sample has around 77,000 clones, with over 80% found just once. The input for sequencing was CD4+ or CD8+ T cells sorted from blood, taken in a trial of the OX40 agonist ivuxolimab. The receptor source for this set is an adult with an advanced solid tumor such as melanoma, head and neck, liver or kidney cancer.

The chain recombines TRBV27 with TRBJ2-3; TRBD2 matches at 10 bases. The CDR3 covers 14 residues. Germline CDR1 reads MNHEY; CDR2 reads SMNVEV (reference sequence). V lost 4 bases and J lost 5; bases outside the gene matches: 3. The CDR3 DNA reads TGTGCCAGCAGTTGGCTAGCGGGAGAAGATACGCAGTATTTT. It translates to CASSWLAGEDTQYF.

The chain recombines TRBV4-3 with TRBJ2-7; D is unclear. Between the trimmed V and J ends, which lost 1 base and 3 bases, there was a span of 13 bases. Germline lookup yields CDR1 LGHNA and CDR2 YSLEER. The CDR3 is made up of 15 amino acids. CDR3 loop: CASSQVAQLNYEQYF. The CDR3 coding sequence is TGCGCCAGCAGCCAAGTAGCACAGCTTAACTACGAGCAGTACTTC.

The chain combines TRBV19 with TRBJ1-5; D ambiguous. V lost 9 bases, J lost 6 bases, and 15 bases lay in between. The length of the CDR3 is 13 residues. The germline V gene encodes CDR1 LNHDA and CDR2 SQIVND (reference sequence). CDR3 nucleotide sequence: TGTGCCAGCGGGTCTCAGGAGGTTCAGCCCCAGCATTTT. This gives the protein CASGSQEVQPQHF.

The CDR3 here is CASSLGGLTGNGYTF. In DNA form, the CDR3 reads TGTGCCAGCAGTTTAGGGGGACTTACAGGGAATGGCTACACCTTC. This chain connects TRBV27 to TRBJ1-2; D is perhaps TRBD1 (6 bases). Trimming left V 2 bases short and J 6 bases short, with 16 bases between. Germline loops: CDR1 MNHEY, CDR2 SMNVEV (reference sequence). The CDR3 consists of 15 residues.

The chain links TRBV15 to TRBJ1-4; 7 nucleotides match TRBD1. The germline V gene has CDR1 LNHNV and CDR2 YYDKDF (reference sequence). The CDR3 is 15 residues long. The ends lost 4 bases at V and 2 bases at J; junction bases unmatched: 4. CDR3 loop: CATSKTGMTNEKLFF. Here the CDR3 DNA reads TGTGCCACCAGCAAGACAGGGATGACTAATGAAAAACTGTTTTTT. Complete variable domain (other parts from reference TRBV15 and TRBJ1-4): DAMVIQNPRYQVTQFGKPVTLSCSQTLNHNVMYWYQQKSSQAPKLLFHYYDKDFNNEADTPDNFQSRRPNTSFCFLDIRSPGLGDTAMYLCATSKTGMTNEKLFFGSGTQLSVL.

This sequence joins TRBV7-8 and TRBJ1-1; D may be TRBD1 (6 bases). The CDR3 runs to 13 residues. V dropped 2 bases and J dropped 10 bases, with 14 bases sitting between them. Germline loops: CDR1 SGHVS, CDR2 FQNEAQ. CDR3 region: CASSLFRGLGAFF. The CDR3 DNA sequence: TGTGCCAGCAGCTTATTCAGGGGACTCGGAGCTTTCTTT.

The chain has TRBV6-5 and TRBJ2-2, with 10 bases matching TRBD1. J lost 7 bases, V lost 7 bases, and 9 bases had no gene match. The V gene's germline CDR1 is MNHEY and CDR2 SVGAGI. This CDR3 is built from 15 residues. The CDR3 sequence: CASIPGQGTFGELFF. Here the CDR3 DNA reads TGTGCCAGCATCCCGGGACAGGGGACTTTCGGGGAGCTGTTTTTT.